This T cell receptor (beta chain) is from a study of T cell repertoires in aging, cancer and after chemotherapy. Study summary: Pre- and post-chemotherapy samples were paired from glioblastoma patients treated with temozolomide-based therapy.

The CDR3 has 13 amino acids. Germline V CDR1 and CDR2: LNHDA, SQIVND (reference sequence). With 5 bases removed from V and 2 bases from J, the gap between germline ends came to 9 bases. Peripheral blood genomic DNA, not sorted cells or RNA, was the template. Rearranged V-D-J TRB sequences were amplified with a mixed TRB-A/B primer pool. In TCRdb, the multiplex PCR reads were re-called with MiXCR into one record per CDR3 protein. This sample has a few thousand distinct CDR3 sequences, with around 65% found just once. The receptor was derived from a human donor with a solid tumor. Sequenced sample: blood. The chain combines TRBV19 with TRBJ1-2, with unresolved D. The CDR3 DNA reads TGTGCCAGTAGTCCCCGGGAAAACTATGGCTACACCTTC. This translates into CASSPRENYGYTF.